This T cell receptor beta chain derives from a study of control samples from healthy donors and cancer patients (dated by TCRdb to 2020 to 2021). The library was obtained by the immunoSEQ multiplex PCR assay. TCRdb holds this immuneACCESS table with in-frame rearrangements only. Some clones are missing; in checked studies, unresolved V genes explain under half, and the rest has no known cause. The sample table holds about 110,000 clones, of which approximately 90% were seen once. The ten biggest clones cover 7.8% of the sample. A remark on this clone: Its antigen remains undetermined. The sample holds no much larger clone one base away, and base qualities are not on file.

The germline V gene encodes CDR1 SEHNR and CDR2 FQNEAQ (reference sequence). The CDR3, from cysteine to phenylalanine, totals 14 residues. Left in the record is the CDR3 DNA by itself, 42 bases read in frame from the first base. V is reduced by 5 bases and J by 1 base, leaving a spacing of 11 bases between them. The sample comprised blood. This sequence was found in a woman younger than 30 in good health. The chain employs TRBV7-9 and TRBJ1-1, with the D gene not confidently named. The nucleotide sequence is given as TGTGCCAGCAGCCCCGACATACGGAACACTGAAGCTTTCTTT. This is translated as CASSPDIRNTEAFF.